Below are 28 T cell receptor beta chains sequenced from a single sample in a study of T cells expressing NK-cell markers. TCRdb reprocessed the 5' RACE reads and reports one entry per CDR3 protein, with no DNA. Its clone listing holds 500,000 to 700,000 distinct CDR3 sequences. Sequencing used blood T cells: a sorted CD56 or NKG2C T cell subset, CD4+ or CD8+ T cells, or bulk PBMC T cells (not recorded which). The receptors were sampled from a young man in good health.

This sequence joins TRBV29-1 and TRBJ2-1; TCRdb's D call, TRBD2, is unchecked because there is no DNA. The CDR3 contains 19 residues. Germline CDR1 is SQVTM and CDR2 is ANQGSEA. This CDR3 is CSVEGRQKRGPNSYNEQFF.

V is TRBV5-1 and J is TRBJ2-3; checking the TCRdb D call of TRBD1 is not possible without DNA. Germline V gene data show CDR1 as SGHRS and CDR2 as YFSETQ. The length of the CDR3 is 15 residues. CDR3 in amino acids: CASSEIRGHTDTQYF. Drawing the rest from reference TRBV5-1 and TRBJ2-3, the complete variable domain is KAGVTQTPRYLIKTRGQQVTLSCSPISGHRSVSWYQQTPGQGLQFLFEYFSETQRNKGNFPGRFSGRQFSNSRSEMNVSTLELGDSALYLCASSEIRGHTDTQYFGPGTRLTVL.

The chain couples TRBV5-1 to TRBJ2-7; the D gene TCRdb calls, TRBD1, cannot be checked with no DNA. Germline values: CDR1 SGHRS, CDR2 YFSETQ. This CDR3 is 12 amino acids long. CDR3 region: CASQGTRHEQYF.

The gene calls are TRBV24-1 and TRBJ2-1; the TCRdb call, TRBD2, lacks DNA for checking. The CDR3 length is 16 residues. Germline-derived CDR1 and CDR2 are KGHDR and SFDVKD. This CDR3 is CATSDLGLAGTNEQFF.

The rearrangement joins TRBV27 to TRBJ2-3; lacking DNA, the TRBD1 call made by TCRdb goes unchecked. The germline CDR1 and CDR2 sequences are MNHEY and SMNVEV (reference sequence). The CDR3 contains 16 residues. CDR3: CASSPGSVIFTDTQYF.

The chain employs TRBV6-5 and TRBJ1-1. This CDR3 has 15 residues. The germline gives CDR1 MNHEY, CDR2 SVGAGI. The CDR3 reads CASSSQGLKNTEAFF.

V is TRBV3-1 and J is TRBJ1-1; TCRdb calls TRBD1, which cannot be checked without DNA. Germline V gene sequence: CDR1 LGHDT, CDR2 YNNKEL (reference sequence). There are 13 residues in the CDR3. The CDR3 loop is CASRTGEGGEAFF.

The chain couples TRBV11-1 to TRBJ2-3; TCRdb outputs TRBD2, but without DNA this stays unchecked. The CDR3 is made up of 21 amino acids. Germline lookup yields CDR1 SGHAT and CDR2 FQDESV (reference sequence). The CDR3 loop is CASSLGRSGDYQKRSTDTQYF. The full variable domain, completed using reference TRBV11-1 and TRBJ2-3, is EAEVAQSPRYKITEKSQAVAFWCDPISGHATLYWYRQILGQGPELLVQFQDESVVDDSQLPKDRFSAERLKGVDSTLKIQPAELGDSAMYLCASSLGRSGDYQKRSTDTQYFGPGTRLTVL.

The rearrangement joins TRBV28 to TRBJ2-5; TCRdb indicates TRBD1, and absent DNA this call remains unverified. The CDR3 has 14 amino acids. CDR1 and CDR2 (germline): MDHEN, SYDVKM. The CDR3 here is CASSLPGRGETQYF.

V is TRBV12-3 or TRBV12-4 and J is TRBJ2-5; there is no DNA to check the TCRdb D call of TRBD2. The CDR3 covers 14 residues. CDR3 amino acids: CASKGRAYQETQYF.

The chain has TRBV7-9 and TRBJ2-3; the D gene TCRdb calls, TRBD2, cannot be checked with no DNA. Germline assignment: CDR1 SEHNR and CDR2 FQNEAQ (reference sequence). The length of the CDR3 is 17 residues. The CDR3 protein is CASSLWGLAGITDTQYF.

This chain joins TRBV5-1 and TRBJ2-1; absent DNA, TCRdb's TRBD2 call cannot be checked. CDR3 size: 16 residues. Germline V CDR1 and CDR2: SGHRS, YFSETQ. This CDR3 is CASSLYSGSSYNEQFF.

The rearrangement links TRBV29-1 to TRBJ2-2; the TCRdb call, TRBD2, lacks DNA for checking. The CDR3 extends over 13 amino acids. Germline V gene data show CDR1 as SQVTM and CDR2 as ANQGSEA. This CDR3 is CSGKAGGTGELFF.

The J gene is TRBJ2-2, the V gene TRBV6-1; as DNA is missing, the TRBD1 call by TCRdb cannot be tested. CDR3 length equals 15 residues. Looked up from germline, CDR1 is MNHNS and CDR2 is SASEGT. The CDR3 spells CASTDRPLLNGELFF.

The gene calls are TRBV7-8 and TRBJ2-7; TCRdb picks TRBD1, but there is no DNA to check that call. Germline V lookup: CDR1 SGHVS, CDR2 FQNEAQ. The CDR3 sequence is 15 residues long. The chain's CDR3 is CASSPSGDSGVEQYF.

The rearrangement uses TRBV6-5 and TRBJ2-7; TCRdb outputs TRBD1, but without DNA this stays unchecked. Per the germline V gene, CDR1 is MNHEY and CDR2 is SVGAGI. This CDR3 spans 12 amino acids. The CDR3 reads CASRDGQSEQYF.

V is TRBV30 and J is TRBJ1-1. Germline V gene sequence: CDR1 GTSNPN, CDR2 SVGIG (reference sequence). The CDR3 is made up of 14 amino acids. CDR3 loop: CAWKEGSLNTEAFF.

V usage is TRBV27 and J usage is TRBJ2-7; TCRdb's assignment of TRBD2 cannot be checked, as there is no DNA. The CDR3 runs to 15 residues. Germline V gene lookup returns CDR1 MNHEY and CDR2 SMNVEV (reference sequence). The CDR3 region is CASSLTAGWSYEQYF.

The gene calls are TRBV29-1 and TRBJ1-5. The CDR3 runs 13 residues. Germline assignment: CDR1 SQVTM and CDR2 ANQGSEA. The CDR3 loop is CSVGEFGNQPQHF.

This CDR3 reads CASSQRTSGRLSSYNEQFF. This chain uses TRBV12-3 or TRBV12-4 with TRBJ2-1; TCRdb's D call, TRBD2, is unchecked because there is no DNA. The CDR3 covers 19 residues.

This chain uses TRBV29-1 with TRBJ2-1; without DNA, the TCRdb call of TRBD2 cannot be checked. Germline CDR1 is SQVTM and CDR2 is ANQGSEA. This CDR3 is built from 15 residues. The CDR3: CSAPTEGWGENEQFF.

Here the CDR3 reads CATDRGIADTQYF. The chain couples TRBV15 to TRBJ2-3; TCRdb picks TRBD1, but there is no DNA to check that call. Germline CDR1 LNHNV, CDR2 YYDKDF (reference sequence). This CDR3 comprises 13 residues.

The chain uses TRBV3-1 and TRBJ2-1; the TCRdb D gene call, TRBD1, has no DNA to confirm it. The CDR3 totals 20 residues. CDR1 LGHDT and CDR2 YNNKEL come from the germline V gene (reference sequence). CDR3 in amino acids: CASSPGSRPRYRSSYNEQFF.

The J gene is TRBJ2-1, the V gene TRBV7-9; TCRdb picks TRBD2, but there is no DNA to check that call. This CDR3 contains 16 residues. Per germline, CDR1 SEHNR and CDR2 FQNEAQ (reference sequence). This CDR3 reads CASSYPGLATYNEQFF.

V is TRBV6-2 or TRBV6-3 and J is TRBJ2-4; TCRdb calls TRBD1, which cannot be checked without DNA. The CDR3 is made up of 18 amino acids. The germline gives CDR1 MNHEY, CDR2 SVGEGT. The CDR3 region is CASSYLPGQGVAKNIQYF.

This chain uses TRBV18 with TRBJ1-4. This CDR3 region has 16 residues. Germline V gene data show CDR1 as KGHSH and CDR2 as LQKENI. CDR3 amino acids: CASSPRGPATNEKLFF.

This chain links TRBV12-3 or TRBV12-4 with TRBJ1-1; no DNA is available, so the TRBD1 call from TCRdb remains unchecked. The CDR3 sequence is 13 residues long. CDR3 region: CASTRGTGLKAFF.

The V and J genes are TRBV7-2 and TRBJ1-4. Germline V gene lookup returns CDR1 SGHTA and CDR2 FQGNSA. The CDR3 consists of 14 residues. The CDR3 reads CASSPAGFWEKLFF.